This T cell receptor beta chain was identified during a study of blood T cells in healthy people across ages. General study results and limits: It was not known whether donors were CMV positive (a possible confounder of expanded clonotype changes). It was the long-lived donors that had more naive CD4+ cells and higher diversity than aged donors. With naive T cell percentage, TCR beta diversity showed a strong correlation.

Through a sample-barcoded 5' primer and a J-beta primer mix, a second PCR was run for about 6 to 11 cycles. TCRdb reprocessed the 5' RACE reads via MiXCR and lists one record per CDR3 protein. The repertoire holds around 1.5 million distinct CDR3 sequences, with about 31% as singletons. Every sample had a minimum of 6 million PBMCs isolated. Ten or more counts support this clonotype. Its antigen is still unknown. Trimming at V came to 4 bases and at J to 0 bases, leaving 1 base not matched to a gene. The length of the CDR3 is 13 residues. Germline lookup yields CDR1 DFQATT and CDR2 SNEGSKA (reference sequence).

The sample was blood. The clonotype was recovered from a woman in her 30s in good health. V is TRBV20-1 and J is TRBJ1-2, with 8 bases aligning to TRBD1. In DNA form, the CDR3 reads TGCAGTGCTACGGACAGGGCTAACTATGGCTACACCTTC. Protein: CSATDRANYGYTF.